Below, one TCR beta chain is given with its context. Assay: immunoSEQ multiplex PCR; the TCRdb copy retains only in-frame clones and omits some. The sample records 330,000 or so clones, 80% to 90% being singletons. The sample is drawn from a study of blood T cell repertoires in COVID-19. The sample was PBMCs or T cells enriched from blood (not recorded which). The TCR originated in a man in his thirties or forties who had recovered from COVID-19.

The CDR3 reads CASSPDSRNQPQHF. The DNA of the CDR3 is TGCGCCAGCAGCCCGGACAGCCGCAATCAGCCCCAGCATTTT. The gene calls are TRBV5-1 and TRBJ1-5; D perhaps matches TRBD1 (6 bases). CDR1 is SGHRS, CDR2 YFSETQ, per germline. The CDR3 has 14 amino acids. Deletions cut 4 bases from V and 2 bases from J, with 10 bases between.